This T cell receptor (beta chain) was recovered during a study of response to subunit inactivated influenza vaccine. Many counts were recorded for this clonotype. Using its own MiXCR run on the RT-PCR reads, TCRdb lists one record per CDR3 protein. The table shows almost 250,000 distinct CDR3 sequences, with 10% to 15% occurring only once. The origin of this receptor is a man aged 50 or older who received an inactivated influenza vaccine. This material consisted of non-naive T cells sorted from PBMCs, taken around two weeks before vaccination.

Written as DNA, the CDR3 is TGTGCCAGCAGCTACGGGACAGGGTCCTACGAGCAGTACTTC. Encoded protein: CASSYGTGSYEQYF. This sequence joins TRBV5-6 and TRBJ2-7; TRBD1 aligns across 9 bases. The CDR3 length is 14 residues. The germline V gene encodes CDR1 SGHDT and CDR2 YYEEEE. J lost 1 base, V lost 3 bases, and 2 bases had no gene match.